This passage covers 31 T cell receptor beta chains from one sample sequenced in a study of beta chain features in type 1 diabetes. Sequencing targeted expressed TCRB transcripts, as all isolated RNA had been reverse transcribed. Profiling relied on immunoSEQ multiplex PCR, and the TCRdb table lists in-frame clones only, not all of them. The profile shows 680,000 or so clones, roughly a sixth of them singletons. Sample: naive CD4+ T cells from blood. The receptors derive from a man between 18 and 35 years old in good health.

The rearrangement uses TRBV28 and TRBJ1-2; D is possibly TRBD1 (5 bases). Trimming cost V 2 bases and J 5 bases, with 18 bases left between them. Germline CDR1 reads MDHEN; CDR2 reads SYDVKM. This CDR3 is 16 amino acids long. In DNA form, the CDR3 reads TGTGCCAGCAGTTTAACGGGGGACGGTGTTTTTTATGGCTACACCTTC. Protein sequence: CASSLTGDGVFYGYTF.

The chain has TRBV4-2 and TRBJ2-1; 10 bases match TRBD2. J gave up 10 bases and V 1 base, and 7 bases lay outside the gene matches. CDR1 is LGHNA and CDR2 is YNFKEQ in the germline V gene. The CDR3 runs 15 residues. The DNA of the CDR3 is TGTGCCAGCAGCCAAGTTCTAGCGGGAGTCGGGGAGCAGTTCTTC. As protein: CASSQVLAGVGEQFF.

This clone appeared a few times. The chain uses TRBV4-2 and TRBJ1-1, with D maybe TRBD1 (6 bases). The length of the CDR3 is 16 residues. CDR1 LGHNA and CDR2 YNFKEQ come from the germline V gene. Trimming stripped 4 bases from V and 1 base from J, with 16 bases between. In DNA, the CDR3 is TGTGCCAGCAGCCTCCTCGGACAGTTAAGGAACACTGAAGCTTTCTTT. Its translation: CASSLLGQLRNTEAFF.

This clone has a handful of counts. The V call is TRBV18, the J call TRBJ2-5; D possibly corresponds to TRBD2 (5 bases). This CDR3 spans 13 amino acids. The germline V gene encodes CDR1 KGHSH and CDR2 LQKENI. V lost 2 bases, J lost 5 bases, and 9 bases lay in between. The CDR3 bases are TGTGCCAGCTCACCAAATACGGGGGAGACCCAGTACTTC. Protein sequence: CASSPNTGETQYF.

This clone turned up a few times. V gene TRBV7-2 combines with J gene TRBJ2-2, with 10 bases lining up with TRBD1. Germline V CDR1 and CDR2: SGHTA, FQGNSA. This CDR3 is 16 amino acids long. Unmatched junction bases numbered 5, after V lost 4 bases and J lost 3 bases. The CDR3, as DNA: TGTGCCAGCAGCTCTTTTGGGACAGGGGACACCGGGGAGCTGTTTTTT. It encodes CASSSFGTGDTGELFF. Together with reference TRBV7-2 and TRBJ2-2, the CDR3 gives the full variable domain: GAGVSQSPSNKVTEKGKDVELRCDPISGHTALYWYRQSLGQGLEFLIYFQGNSAPDKSGLPSDRFSAERTGGSVSTLTIQRTQQEDSAVYLCASSSFGTGDTGELFFGEGSRLTVL.

This clone has only a few counts. The chain combines TRBV10-3 with TRBJ1-4, with a tentative D call TRBD1 (5 bases). V lost 2 bases, J lost 7 bases, and 5 bases lay in between. The CDR3 contains 12 residues. Germline V gives CDR1 ENHRY, CDR2 SYGVKD. The CDR3 region is CAISERGEKLFF. The CDR3 DNA is TGTGCCATCAGTGAGAGGGGTGAAAAACTGTTTTTT.

This clone was recorded a few times. This sequence joins TRBV19 and TRBJ2-2; D unresolved. The CDR3 contains 14 residues. Deletions cut 3 bases from V and 4 bases from J, with 9 bases between. The germline V gene encodes CDR1 LNHDA and CDR2 SQIVND (reference sequence). CDR3 protein: CASSIAAFTGELFF. The DNA for the CDR3 is TGTGCCAGTAGTATCGCAGCATTCACCGGGGAGCTGTTTTTT.

V usage is TRBV7-3 and J usage is TRBJ1-5, with D unclear. Trimming took off 4 bases at V and 2 bases at J, with 6 bases between the two ends. CDR1 is SGHTA and CDR2 is FQGTGA in the germline V gene. This CDR3 is 13 amino acids long. For the CDR3, the DNA is TGTGCCAGCAGCTCCAACGGCAATCAGCCCCAGCATTTT. It is translated as CASSSNGNQPQHF.

The chain links TRBV11-2 to TRBJ2-7; weak D call: TRBD1 (6 bases). The CDR3 sequence is 14 residues long. Germline V gene lookup returns CDR1 SGHAT and CDR2 FQNNGV. Trimming removed 3 bases from V and 0 bases from J, with 9 bases in between. This chain's CDR3 is CASSFDRSSYEQYF. DNA for the CDR3: TGTGCCAGCAGCTTCGACAGGAGCTCCTACGAGCAGTACTTC. The entire variable domain, with the rest obtained from reference TRBV11-2 and TRBJ2-7, is as follows: EAGVAQSPRYKIIEKRQSVAFWCNPISGHATLYWYQQILGQGPKLLIQFQNNGVVDDSQLPKDRFSAERLKGVDSTLKIQPAKLEDSAVYLCASSFDRSSYEQYFGPGTRLTVT.

The CDR3 here is CASRTGAGANVLTF. The DNA of the CDR3 is TGTGCCAGCAGAACAGGGGCTGGGGCCAACGTCCTGACTTTC. V and J are TRBV25-1 and TRBJ2-6; the match to TRBD1 covers 7 bases. With V trimmed by 6 bases and J by 2 bases, 1 base remained unmatched. This CDR3 comprises 14 residues. Per germline, CDR1 MGHDK and CDR2 SYGVNS.

This clone was recorded a few times. The chain links TRBV7-9 to TRBJ2-5, with 11 bases lining up with TRBD1. The J segment lost 5 bases and the V segment lost 5 bases, leaving 4 bases of the junction unmatched. The V gene's germline CDR1 is SEHNR and CDR2 FQNEAQ (reference sequence). The CDR3 runs 14 residues. The CDR3 here is CASSPDRGRETQYF. The CDR3 nucleotides read TGTGCCAGCAGCCCGGACAGGGGGCGCGAGACCCAGTACTTC.

The V and J genes are TRBV5-1 and TRBJ2-7; D not resolved. This CDR3 comprises 13 residues. CDR1 is SGHRS and CDR2 is YFSETQ in the germline V gene. Trimming took 3 bases from V and 2 from J, leaving 9 bases between them. The CDR3 is CASSSGVAYEQYF. CDR3 DNA: TGCGCCAGCAGCTCTGGGGTTGCCTACGAGCAGTACTTC.

This clone was seen a few times. The chain combines TRBV18 with TRBJ2-5; D unresolved. There are 14 residues in the CDR3. CDR1 KGHSH and CDR2 LQKENI come from the germline V gene. V was shortened by 2 bases and J by 1 base, with 8 bases between the two germline ends. Written as DNA, the CDR3 is TGTGCCAGCTCACCATCTCCAACCCAAGAGACCCAGTACTTC. This sequence encodes CASSPSPTQETQYF.

This sequence joins TRBV7-2 and TRBJ2-7; no clear D gene. The CDR3 runs 15 residues. CDR1 and CDR2 (germline): SGHTA, FQGNSA. Trimming took 1 base from V and 3 from J, leaving 13 bases between them. The CDR3 protein is CASSLGAVPLYEQYF. The CDR3 bases are TGTGCCAGCAGCTTAGGGGCAGTTCCCCTCTACGAGCAGTACTTC.

The J gene is TRBJ1-1, the V gene TRBV7-9; D is uncertain. Germline-derived CDR1 and CDR2 are SEHNR and FQNEAQ (reference sequence). V was pared by 3 bases and J by 2 bases, with 13 bases between. The CDR3 loop spans 15 amino acids. CDR3: CASSFTTVPNTEAFF. CDR3 in DNA: TGTGCCAGCAGCTTCACTACGGTGCCCAACACTGAAGCTTTCTTT.

This clone was picked up a small number of times. The chain recombines TRBV28 with TRBJ2-3; D may be TRBD1 (6 bases). CDR3 length: 15 amino acids. The ends were cut back, 10 bases at V and 2 bases at J, with 19 bases in the middle. CDR1 is MDHEN and CDR2 is SYDVKM in the germline V gene. The DNA for the CDR3 is TGTGCCACGCAGGGGAATGGCAGTCCCACAGATACGCAGTATTTT. Protein sequence: CATQGNGSPTDTQYF.

In this sample, this clone turned up a few times. The chain has TRBV7-2 and TRBJ1-4; 9 bases map to TRBD1. Germline-derived CDR1 and CDR2 are SGHTA and FQGNSA. The length of the CDR3 is 13 residues. The V and J ends lost 7 bases and 6 bases, in that order; junction bases with no gene match: 3. DNA of the CDR3: TGTGCCAGCACGGGACAGGGACATGAAAAACTGTTTTTT. Residues: CASTGQGHEKLFF.

The gene calls are TRBV30 and TRBJ1-5; tentatively, D is TRBD1 (6 bases). The V gene lost 1 base and the J gene lost 0 bases, with 10 bases spanning the gap. In germline, CDR1 is GTSNPN, CDR2 SVGIG (reference sequence). There are 15 residues in the CDR3. The DNA of the CDR3 is TGTGCCTGGAGTGGAGGACAGAATAGCAATCAGCCCCAGCATTTT. Its translation: CAWSGGQNSNQPQHF.

V is TRBV5-6 and J is TRBJ1-4; D is unresolved. The CDR3 totals 13 residues. Trimming left V 0 bases short and J 8 bases short, with 8 bases between. Germline V gene lookup returns CDR1 SGHDT and CDR2 YYEEEE. The CDR3 loop reads CASSLARGEKLFF. DNA for the CDR3: TGTGCCAGCAGCTTGGCAAGAGGGGAAAAACTGTTTTTT.

The chain has TRBV28 and TRBJ2-3; TRBD1 is a possible D gene (6 bases). This CDR3 is 14 amino acids long. V was cut by 10 bases and J by 2 bases, with 16 bases left in between. Germline CDR1 reads MDHEN; CDR2 reads SYDVKM. The DNA for the CDR3 is TGTGCCATGGGGGCGGGTCGGGACACAGATACGCAGTATTTT. The encoded protein is CAMGAGRDTDTQYF.

The rearrangement joins TRBV9 to TRBJ2-7; D perhaps matches TRBD2 (5 bases). Germline CDR1 is SGDLS and CDR2 is YYNGEE. V was pared by 0 bases and J by 5 bases, with 12 bases between. This CDR3 comprises 14 residues. The DNA of the CDR3 is TGTGCCAGCAGCGTAGGTGGGCGGCGGGACGAGCAGTACTTC. Amino acids: CASSVGGRRDEQYF.

In this sample, this clone turned up many times. The junction departs from the called germline gene at one end, perhaps through a read error. The rearrangement joins TRBV30 to TRBJ2-1, with D uncertain. The CDR3 has 8 residues. The germline CDR1 and CDR2 sequences are GTSNPN and SVGIG (reference sequence). The CDR3 reads CSYNEQFF. The CDR3 nucleotides are TGCTCCTACAATGAGCAGTTCTTC.

The chain links TRBV14 to TRBJ2-2; D unresolved. The CDR3 has 13 residues. Germline V CDR1 and CDR2: SGHDN, FVKESK. The V gene lost 4 bases and the J gene lost 6 bases, with 9 bases spanning the gap. DNA of the CDR3: TGTGCCAGCAGCCCTTGGGTAGCCGGGGAGCTGTTTTTT. Translation: CASSPWVAGELFF.

This clone came up a few times. This chain uses TRBV19 with TRBJ1-2, with D possibly being TRBD1 (5 bases). Trimming cost V 6 bases and J 4 bases, with 15 bases left between them. CDR1 is LNHDA and CDR2 is SQIVND in the germline V gene (reference sequence). This CDR3 region has 14 residues. CDR3 protein: CASSRAERSYGYTF. The CDR3 DNA sequence: TGTGCCAGTAGCAGGGCTGAACGTTCCTATGGCTACACCTTC.

This clone has more than one count but fewer than ten. The chain joins TRBV25-1 to TRBJ1-5; 7 nucleotides match TRBD1. The CDR3 runs to 15 residues. Germline CDR1 MGHDK, CDR2 SYGVNS. V lost 1 base and J lost 3; bases outside the gene matches: 3. The DNA for the CDR3 is TGTGCCAGCAGTGAATTTCAGGGGGACAATCAGCCCCAGCATTTT. Amino acids: CASSEFQGDNQPQHF.

In its sample, this clone was seen a few times. The CDR3 reads CASSLTRGDSSTDTQYF. CDR3 DNA: TGTGCCAGCAGCTTAACCCGGGGGGACAGTAGCACAGATACGCAGTATTTT. The genes are TRBV7-3 and TRBJ2-3, with D perhaps being TRBD1 or TRBD2 (7 bases each). The CDR3 length is 17 residues. Trimming removed 0 bases at V and 0 bases at J, with 13 bases between. Germline V lookup: CDR1 SGHTA, CDR2 FQGTGA.

The chain is built from TRBV19 and TRBJ1-1, with D tentatively TRBD1 (6 bases). The CDR3 is 13 residues long. With 4 bases removed from V and 4 bases from J, the gap between germline ends came to 10 bases. Germline assignment: CDR1 LNHDA and CDR2 SQIVND (reference sequence). CDR3 in amino acids: CASSTTGSTEAFF. The CDR3, as DNA: TGTGCCAGTAGTACAACAGGGAGCACTGAAGCTTTCTTT. The variable domain in full, with the rest retrieved from reference TRBV19 and TRBJ1-1, is DGGITQSPKYLFRKEGQNVTLSCEQNLNHDAMYWYRQDPGQGLRLIYYSQIVNDFQKGDIAEGYSVSREKKESFPLTVTSAQKNPTAFYLCASSTTGSTEAFFGQGTRLTVV.

The chain combines TRBV7-2 with TRBJ2-1; a weak D match, TRBD1 (6 bases). Trimming took off 1 base at V and 2 bases at J, with 12 bases between the two ends. There are 16 residues in the CDR3. Germline values: CDR1 SGHTA, CDR2 FQGNSA. CDR3 nucleotide sequence: TGTGCCAGCAGCTTAGGAAGGGGGATGCCCTACAATGAGCAGTTCTTC. It encodes CASSLGRGMPYNEQFF.

This clone has just a few counts. The chain joins TRBV28 to TRBJ2-3; no firm D call. This CDR3 has 15 residues. CDR1 MDHEN and CDR2 SYDVKM come from the germline V gene. Trimming pared 5 bases from V and 0 bases from J, leaving 12 bases between. The CDR3 here is CASSPAGASTDTQYF. CDR3 DNA: TGTGCCAGCAGTCCGGCTGGAGCAAGCACAGATACGCAGTATTTT. The whole variable domain, filled in from reference TRBV28 and TRBJ2-3, reads DVKVTQSSRYLVKRTGEKVFLECVQDMDHENMFWYRQDPGLGLRLIYFSYDVKMKEKGDIPEGYSVSREKKERFSLILESASTNQTSMYLCASSPAGASTDTQYFGPGTRLTVL.

In its sample, this clone was seen a few times. The chain is built from TRBV29-1 and TRBJ2-5; TRBD1 matches 11 bases. The J segment lost 4 bases and the V segment lost 6 bases, leaving 7 bases of the junction unmatched. Germline V lookup: CDR1 SQVTM, CDR2 ANQGSEA. This CDR3 is 14 amino acids long. The CDR3 sequence: CSVAAGTGGETQYF. The CDR3, as DNA: TGCAGCGTGGCCGCCGGGACAGGGGGAGAGACCCAGTACTTC.

The V call is TRBV29-1, the J call TRBJ1-1; D is undetermined. Germline V gives CDR1 SQVTM, CDR2 ANQGSEA. This CDR3 is 14 amino acids long. V lost 8 bases and J lost 0, with 16 bases in between. CDR3 sequence reads: CSSVAGSMNTEAFF. CDR3 sequence (DNA): TGCAGCTCTGTAGCGGGTTCCATGAACACTGAAGCTTTCTTT. The whole variable domain, filled in from reference TRBV29-1 and TRBJ1-1, reads SAVISQKPSRDICQRGTSLTIQCQVDSQVTMMFWYRQQPGQSLTLIATANQGSEATYESGFVIDKFPISRPNLTFSTLTVSNMSPEDSSIYLCSSVAGSMNTEAFFGQGTRLTVV.